This T cell receptor beta chain emerged from a study of blood T cell repertoires in COVID-19. Study as a whole: PBMCs, B-cell-depleted T cells, or T cells provided the cDNA or gDNA that made up the material.

This CDR3 spans 15 amino acids. The V gene's germline CDR1 is LNHDA and CDR2 SQIVND (reference sequence). Trimming removed 7 bases from V and 5 bases from J; junction bases left unmatched: 9. A few counts support this clone. Original data processing: The authors estimated nucleated cell counts from reference gene primer amplification. Sequencing was performed with immunoSEQ multiplex PCR; in TCRdb, only in-frame clones are kept and a portion is missing. V and J calls and clone size are as listed in that table; D and trimming were resolved from the DNA. The repertoire includes 250,000 or so clones, about 90% of them detected once, and 1% to 1.5% sits in the top ten. The study drew participants aged roughly 18 to 95 years from under 30 US areas.

The chain combines TRBV19 with TRBJ1-5, with 9 bases matching TRBD1. This receptor was identified in a human donor in a cohort exposed to, infected with or recovered from COVID-19 (not recorded which). The donor label of this sample is uncertain. The specimen was PBMCs or T cells enriched from blood (not recorded which). CDR3 loop: CASTPDRGIDQPQHF. CDR3 coding DNA: TGTGCCAGTACCCCGGACAGGGGTATCGATCAGCCCCAGCATTTT.